A selection of T cell receptor beta chains follows, all from one sample in a study of tumor-infiltrating lymphocytes in localized non-small cell lung cancer. The protocol was immunoSEQ multiplex PCR, while the TCRdb copy is restricted to in-frame clones and leaves out a portion. The sample gives 5,500 to 8,000 clones, 60% to 80% of which show up once; approximately 6.5% is in the top ten. The sequencing sample was made of uninvolved lung tissue not adjacent to the tumor. The receptor source for this set is a human donor with non-small cell lung cancer. The conserved cysteine and the conserved F or W are not part of the CDR3 here. A D gene is named only where the DNA matches it firmly.

D: NA
J: TRBJ1-5
V: TRBV5-1
CDR3: ASSLWGEGNQPQH

D: NA
J: TRBJ1-5
V: TRBV11-2
CDR3: ASSLLWGSNQPQH

D: TRBD1
J: TRBJ1-6
V: TRBV14
CDR3: ASSPSGQGNSPLH

D: TRBD2
J: TRBJ2-3
V: TRBV6-4
CDR3: ASSVRGASVDTQY

D: TRBD1
J: TRBJ1-5
V: TRBV7-2
CDR3: ASSLADRGNQPQH

D: NA
J: TRBJ2-1
V: TRBV11-2
CDR3: ASSLDPTAGNEQF

D: NA
J: TRBJ2-1
V: TRBV6-6
CDR3: ASSYVPRNEQF

D: NA
J: TRBJ2-1
V: TRBV5-6
CDR3: ASSPIHGTYNEQF

D: NA
J: TRBJ2-3
V: TRBV14
CDR3: ASSQYSPVSDTQY

D: NA
J: TRBJ2-7
V: TRBV2
CDR3: ASSDVASAIYEQY

D: NA
J: TRBJ2-2
V: TRBV27
CDR3: ASSLTAGELF

D: TRBD2
J: TRBJ2-3
V: TRBV4-2
CDR3: ASSPQLAGGRDTQY

D: NA
J: TRBJ2-7
V: TRBV30
CDR3: AWSFASGPSYEQY

D: NA
J: TRBJ1-6
V: TRBV19
CDR3: ASRARTGMGNSPLH

D: TRBD1
J: TRBJ1-1
V: TRBV6-5
CDR3: ASSYDGTDTEAF